In its sample, the clone carrying this T cell receptor beta chain was seen once. The record originates from a study of blood T cell repertoires in COVID-19. Study details: Nucleic acid was either cDNA or gDNA, and it came from T cells, B-cell-depleted T cells, or PBMCs.

The CDR3 length is 12 residues. V lost 6 bases and J 3 bases, leaving 7 bases between the germline ends. Germline V gives CDR1 MDHEN, CDR2 SYDVKM. Original handling: Amplified reference gene primers provided the basis for estimating nucleated cell counts. Sequenced by immunoSEQ multiplex PCR; TCRdb stores in-frame clones only, minus some. V and J calls plus clone size are reproduced from that table; the DNA served to infer D and trimming. The sample includes over 60,000 clones, around nine tenths seen only once; the top ten take 10% to 15%. The sample consisted of peripheral blood. V usage is TRBV28 and J usage is TRBJ2-3, with D hard to call. The receptor's source is a woman aged 55-69 years with acute or convalescent COVID-19. CDR3 nucleotides: TGTGCCAGCAGGTCTCAGACAGATACGCAGTATTTT. It encodes CASRSQTDTQYF.